The 21 T cell receptor beta chains below all came from one sample that was sequenced in a study of spatial heterogeneity in lung cancer (dated by TCRdb to about 2019). The meaning of the sample's time point label: blood at routine non-recurrence follow-up after resection. TCR sequencing used whole RNA extracted from tumor and nontumor lung tissue, or from cryopreserved PBMC samples, without cell sorting. Receptors were amplified or captured by 5' RACE. Sequencing used a NextSeq 500. TCRdb reanalyzed the raw reads on its own, using fastp at Q25 for trimming and MiXCR for clone calling, and kept in-frame beta chains. For every CDR3 protein sequence, its rows merge into one entry that carries the most common genes and DNA. The sample table records around 110,000 distinct CDR3 sequences; about 12% of these occur just once. 16% of the sample belongs to the ten largest clones. The starting material was PBMCs, obtained at follow-up. The receptors come from a male donor with early-stage non-small cell lung cancer.

The J gene is TRBJ2-3, the V gene TRBV27; 7 bases align to TRBD1. Germline V lookup: CDR1 MNHEY, CDR2 SMNVEV (reference sequence). V shed 10 bases, J shed 5 bases, and the junction held 15 bases outside the gene matches. This CDR3 spans 15 amino acids. The CDR3 DNA reads as TGTGCCACCCGACGGATGAGGGGGCTCGGAGATACGCAGTATTTT. The encoded protein is CATRRMRGLGDTQYF.

This clonotype has at least ten counts. The genes are TRBV2 and TRBJ1-4; D call uncertain. The CDR3 loop spans 13 amino acids. CDR1 is SNHLY, CDR2 FYNNEI, per germline. V lost 5 bases to trimming and J lost 5 bases, with 9 bases between them. The DNA for the CDR3 is TGTGCCAGCAGTCGATGGGTAAATGAAAAACTGTTTTTT. Translation: CASSRWVNEKLFF.

The J gene is TRBJ2-3, the V gene TRBV6-5, with D perhaps matching TRBD2 (7 bases). Germline V gene sequence: CDR1 MNHEY, CDR2 SVGAGI. This CDR3 comprises 15 residues. V was pared by 5 bases and J by 0 bases, with 12 bases between. Here the CDR3 DNA reads TGTGCCAGCAGTGGCGGGGGCCTTAGCACAGATACGCAGTATTTT. This codes for CASSGGGLSTDTQYF.

This clonotype was counted only a few times. This sequence joins TRBV24-1 and TRBJ1-2; no clear D gene. Germline V gives CDR1 KGHDR, CDR2 SFDVKD. The CDR3 runs 14 residues. V dropped 1 base and J dropped 8 bases, with 13 bases sitting between them. The CDR3 sequence: CATSDFPTEVGYTF. The CDR3 region has the DNA TGTGCCACCAGTGATTTCCCGACGGAAGTAGGCTACACCTTC.

This clonotype appeared many times. The chain employs TRBV4-2 and TRBJ1-6; 7 nucleotides agree with TRBD1. CDR1 and CDR2 (germline): LGHNA, YNFKEQ. The ends lost 5 bases at V and 6 bases at J; junction bases unmatched: 7. CDR3 size: 15 residues. The CDR3 here is CASSEGTAGNSPLHF. The CDR3, as DNA: TGTGCCAGCAGCGAAGGGACAGCCGGTAATTCACCCCTCCACTTT.

This clonotype has a count of ten or more. The chain is built from TRBV28 and TRBJ2-1, with TRBD2 matching 9 bases. The trim removed 5 bases at V and 7 bases at J, leaving 12 bases unmatched. The CDR3 totals 16 residues. In germline, CDR1 is MDHEN, CDR2 SYDVKM. In DNA form, the CDR3 reads TGTGCCAGCAGTCCCTCCGGGACTAGCTCGCGTAATGAGCAGTTCTTC. Translating gives CASSPSGTSSRNEQFF.

This chain links TRBV20-1 with TRBJ2-2; TRBD2 aligns across 13 bases. V shed 6 bases, J shed 1 base, and the junction held 8 bases outside the gene matches. This CDR3 contains 17 residues. Germline CDR1 and CDR2: DFQATT and SNEGSKA (reference sequence). CDR3 residues: CSAPRTSGGVNTGELFF. The CDR3 region has the DNA TGCAGTGCCCCCAGAACTAGCGGGGGGGTGAACACCGGGGAGCTGTTTTTT.

The V call is TRBV11-2, the J call TRBJ2-1; 9 bases line up with TRBD2. The CDR3 runs to 22 residues. Germline V CDR1 and CDR2: SGHAT, FQNNGV. The J segment lost 2 bases and the V segment lost 1 base, leaving 21 bases of the junction unmatched. Here the CDR3 DNA reads TGTGCCAGCAGCTTAGGTAGACACTCAAGCGGGGGGTATGGTATCCCCTACAATGAGCAGTTCTTC. This codes for CASSLGRHSSGGYGIPYNEQFF.

This clonotype came up a few times. The chain has TRBV10-3 and TRBJ2-3; 10 nucleotides line up with TRBD2. CDR1 is ENHRY, CDR2 SYGVKD, per germline. The CDR3 length is 14 residues. V lost 10 bases, J lost 1 base, and 5 bases stayed unmatched. DNA for the CDR3: TGTGCCAACGGGACTAGCGCCGGCACAGATACGCAGTATTTT. Its translation is CANGTSAGTDTQYF.

This clonotype came up a few times. The rearrangement links TRBV4-1 to TRBJ1-6; the D gene is possibly TRBD1 (5 bases). Trimming pared 0 bases from V and 6 bases from J, leaving 9 bases between. Germline assignment: CDR1 MGHRA and CDR2 YSYEKL. The CDR3 has 15 amino acids. CDR3 in DNA: TGCGCCAGCAGCCAAGAATTCGGGGGTAATTCACCCCTCCACTTT. Translation gives CASSQEFGGNSPLHF.

The genes are TRBV11-3 and TRBJ2-1; maybe TRBD1 (6 bases). V lost 2 bases and J 8 bases, leaving 10 bases between the germline ends. CDR3 length: 13 residues. Germline assignment: CDR1 SGHNT and CDR2 YENEEA. The CDR3 sequence is CASSLQGRHEQFF. DNA for the CDR3: TGTGCCAGCAGCTTACAGGGGCGGCATGAGCAGTTCTTC.

This clonotype was seen only a few times. V gene TRBV7-2 combines with J gene TRBJ2-5; D is tentatively TRBD1 or TRBD2 (5 bases each). This CDR3 is 12 amino acids long. The V and J ends lost 3 bases and 11 bases respectively, with 13 bases between them. Germline-derived CDR1 and CDR2 are SGHTA and FQGNSA. The CDR3 loop reads CASSFRAEGQYF. CDR3 coding DNA: TGTGCCAGCAGCTTCAGGGCAGAGGGTCAGTACTTC. Full variable domain (rest looked up from reference TRBV7-2 and TRBJ2-5): GAGVSQSPSNKVTEKGKDVELRCDPISGHTALYWYRQSLGQGLEFLIYFQGNSAPDKSGLPSDRFSAERTGGSVSTLTIQRTQQEDSAVYLCASSFRAEGQYFGPGTRLLVL.

The chain employs TRBV7-3 and TRBJ2-2; the match to TRBD1 covers 7 bases. V shed 4 bases, J shed 0 bases, and the junction held 8 bases outside the gene matches. The length of the CDR3 is 17 residues. Germline V gene data show CDR1 as SGHTA and CDR2 as FQGTGA. This CDR3 is CASSYRQGITNTGELFF. The CDR3 DNA sequence: TGTGCCAGCAGCTATCGACAGGGCATTACGAACACCGGGGAGCTGTTTTTT.

This clonotype appeared many times. The V gene is TRBV28, the J gene TRBJ1-1, with D hard to call. The CDR3 contains 10 residues. V was shortened by 5 bases and J by 6 bases, with 4 bases between the two germline ends. Germline V gives CDR1 MDHEN, CDR2 SYDVKM. The CDR3 loop is CASSRAEAFF. In DNA, the CDR3 is TGTGCCAGCAGTAGGGCTGAAGCTTTCTTT.

This clonotype occurred many times. The gene calls are TRBV20-1 and TRBJ1-2, with D unclear. V was clipped by 3 bases and J by 3 bases, with 11 bases between them. The CDR3 length is 13 residues. Germline assignment: CDR1 DFQATT and CDR2 SNEGSKA (reference sequence). The chain's CDR3 is CSASEQLDYGYTF. The CDR3 DNA sequence: TGCAGTGCTAGCGAACAGCTCGACTATGGCTACACCTTC.

The chain employs TRBV10-3 and TRBJ1-2, with D tentatively TRBD1 (6 bases). CDR1 and CDR2 from the germline V gene are ENHRY and SYGVKD. The V and J ends lost 7 bases and 2 bases respectively, with 11 bases between them. The CDR3 loop spans 13 amino acids. CDR3 sequence (DNA): TGTGCCATCAACGGCAGGGGAAACTATGGCTACACCTTC. Its translation: CAINGRGNYGYTF.

This clonotype was recorded many times. J is TRBJ1-5 and V is TRBV9; no reliable D call. The CDR3 spans 14 residues. CDR1 is SGDLS and CDR2 is YYNGEE in the germline V gene. Trimming stripped 4 bases from V and 3 bases from J, with 11 bases between. CDR3 residues: CASSPSMDNQPQHF. CDR3 in DNA: TGTGCCAGCAGCCCCTCGATGGACAATCAGCCCCAGCATTTT. The full variable domain, rest sourced from reference TRBV9 and TRBJ1-5, is DSGVTQTPKHLITATGQRVTLRCSPRSGDLSVYWYQQSLDQGLQFLIQYYNGEERAKGNILERFSAQQFPDLHSELNLSSLELGDSALYFCASSPSMDNQPQHFGDGTRLSIL.

J is TRBJ2-3 and V is TRBV5-4; 11 bases are a match to TRBD1. The CDR3 has 16 amino acids. Germline loops: CDR1 SGHNT, CDR2 YYREEE (reference sequence). With 4 bases clipped from V and 5 bases from J, the junction kept 9 bases outside the gene matches. The CDR3: CASSQGTGGIGDTQYF. The CDR3 DNA is TGTGCCAGCAGCCAAGGGACAGGGGGGATCGGAGATACGCAGTATTTT. Complete variable domain (other parts from reference TRBV5-4 and TRBJ2-3): ETGVTQSPTHLIKTRGQQVTLRCSSQSGHNTVSWYQQALGQGPQFIFQYYREEENGRGNFPPRFSGLQFPNYSSELNVNALELDDSALYLCASSQGTGGIGDTQYFGPGTRLTVL.

The V call is TRBV5-4, the J call TRBJ1-4, with TRBD1 matching 11 bases. After removal of 3 bases from V and 8 bases from J, the junction contained 3 bases not matched to a gene. From germline, CDR1 is SGHNT and CDR2 YYREEE (reference sequence). CDR3 length: 14 amino acids. The CDR3 protein is CASSSGQGDEKLFF. The CDR3 region has the DNA TGTGCCAGCAGCTCGGGACAGGGGGACGAAAAACTGTTTTTT.

The chain is built from TRBV5-4 and TRBJ2-3; no clear D gene. This CDR3 is 16 amino acids long. CDR1 is SGHNT and CDR2 is YYREEE in the germline V gene (reference sequence). V dropped 4 bases and J dropped 2 bases, with 17 bases sitting between them. The DNA for the CDR3 is TGTGCCAGCAGCCCCGGGCCCCCTCGTAACACAGATACGCAGTATTTT. Its protein is CASSPGPPRNTDTQYF.

Ten or more counts support this clonotype. The rearrangement uses TRBV28 and TRBJ2-5; perhaps TRBD1 as D (5 bases). The CDR3 runs 15 residues. V lost 2 bases and J lost 2, with 12 bases in between. CDR1 is MDHEN, CDR2 SYDVKM, per germline. The CDR3 protein is CASSLGHFQQETQYF. The CDR3 bases are TGTGCCAGCAGTTTAGGACACTTCCAACAAGAGACCCAGTACTTC.